Sequencing of this T cell receptor beta chain was carried out in a study of cytomegalovirus exposure and HLA in healthy donors. Study findings and constraints: Presence/absence analyses took donor sequencing depth as roughly uniform.

About this clone: Its cognate antigen is unknown.

PCR employed 60 Vbeta and 13 Jbeta primers. TCRdb's copy holds only in-frame clones and misses some; the assay was immunoSEQ multiplex PCR. There are 150,000 to 200,000 clones in the sample, with roughly 1.3% held by the top ten. This TCR derives from a woman aged 60 to 75 in good health and CMV-seronegative. The sequenced sample consisted of PBMCs.

The CDR3 reads CSIKLGGWTSGRNEQFF. CDR3 nucleotides: TGCAGCATAAAACTGGGCGGTTGGACTAGCGGGAGGAATGAGCAGTTCTTC. The V and J genes are TRBV29-1 and TRBJ2-1; 14 bases map to TRBD2. V lost 8 bases to trimming and J lost 7 bases; unmatched junction nucleotides: 16. In germline, CDR1 is SQVTM, CDR2 ANQGSEA. The CDR3 sequence is 17 residues long.